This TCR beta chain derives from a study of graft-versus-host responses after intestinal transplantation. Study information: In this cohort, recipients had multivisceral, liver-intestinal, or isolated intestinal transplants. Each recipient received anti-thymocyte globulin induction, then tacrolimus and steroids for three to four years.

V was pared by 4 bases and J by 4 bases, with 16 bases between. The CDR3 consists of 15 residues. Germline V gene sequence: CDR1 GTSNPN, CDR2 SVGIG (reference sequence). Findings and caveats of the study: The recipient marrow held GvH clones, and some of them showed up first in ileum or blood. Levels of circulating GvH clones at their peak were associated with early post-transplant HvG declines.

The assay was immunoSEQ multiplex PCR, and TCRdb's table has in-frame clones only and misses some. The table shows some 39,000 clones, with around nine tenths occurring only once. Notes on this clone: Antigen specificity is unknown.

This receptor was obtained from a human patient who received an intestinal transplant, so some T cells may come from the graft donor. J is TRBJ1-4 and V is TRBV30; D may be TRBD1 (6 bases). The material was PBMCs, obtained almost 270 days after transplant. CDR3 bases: TGTGCCTGGAACGCCGGGACACTCTTTAATGAAAAACTGTTTTTT. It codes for CAWNAGTLFNEKLFF.